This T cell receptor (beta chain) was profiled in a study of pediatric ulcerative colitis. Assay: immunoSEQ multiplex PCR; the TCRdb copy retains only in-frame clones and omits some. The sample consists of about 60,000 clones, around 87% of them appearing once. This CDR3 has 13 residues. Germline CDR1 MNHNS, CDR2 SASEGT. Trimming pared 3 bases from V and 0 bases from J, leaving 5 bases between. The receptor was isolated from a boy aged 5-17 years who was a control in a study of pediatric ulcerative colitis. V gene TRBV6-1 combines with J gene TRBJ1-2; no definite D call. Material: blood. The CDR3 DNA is TGTGCCAGCAGTGACGATGCTAACTATGGCTACACCTTC. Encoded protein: CASSDDANYGYTF.